These T cell receptor beta chains were read from a single sample in a study of T-cell reconstitution after alpha-beta-depleted transplantation in children. TCRdb analysed the PCR reads with MiXCR anew, one entry per CDR3 protein. The sample carries around 300,000 distinct CDR3 sequences, around 25% recorded once. Sequenced here: PBMCs, mostly from graft donor cells, sampled 180 days after TCRalphabeta/CD19-depleted stem cell transplant. Receptors originate from a male patient younger than 18 who had a stem cell transplant for acute lymphoblastic leukemia, so the T cells may come from the graft donor. CDR3s include the opening cysteine and the closing phenylalanine or tryptophan. A D gene is named only where the DNA matches it firmly. Clone size, where shown, is once, few, many, or a class for clones that have expanded.

-	TRBV9	-	TRBJ1-4	CASSHPTGDRNEKLFF	TGTGCCAGCAGCCACCCGACAGGCGACAGAAATGAAAAACTGTTTTTT
-	TRBV5-1	many	TRBJ2-1	CASSLRLAPVIDEQFF	TGCGCCAGCAGCTTGCGGCTAGCACCTGTGATCGATGAGCAGTTCTTC
TRBD2	TRBV9	-	TRBJ2-3	CASSHMTSGRGYTDTQYF	TGTGCCAGCAGCCATATGACTAGCGGGAGAGGGTACACAGATACGCAGTATTTT
-	TRBV4-1	-	TRBJ2-7	CASSQYVGGGFSYEQYF	TGCGCCAGCAGCCAATACGTGGGAGGGGGCTTCTCCTACGAGCAGTACTTC
-	TRBV5-1	-	TRBJ2-3	CASSLAGVASSTDTQYF	TGCGCCAGCAGCTTGGCCGGGGTAGCGTCAAGCACAGATACGCAGTATTTT
-	TRBV20-1	-	TRBJ2-1	CSARDLLGRVGDSYNEQFF	TGCAGTGCTAGAGATTTATTAGGGCGGGTTGGGGACTCCTACAATGAGCAGTTCTTC
TRBD1	TRBV27	-	TRBJ1-6	CASRPRDRISPLHF	TGTGCCAGCAGGCCCCGGGACAGGATATCACCCCTCCACTTT
-	TRBV9	-	TRBJ2-5	CASSHPSWGAEETQYF	TGTGCCAGCAGCCATCCCTCTTGGGGGGCGGAGGAGACCCAGTACTTC
-	TRBV14	-	TRBJ2-1	CASSQRFKYEQFF	TGTGCCAGCAGCCAACGATTTAAATACGAGCAGTTCTTC
TRBD1	TRBV4-1	few	TRBJ2-7	CASSQGIPGTAYEQYF	TGCGCCAGCAGCCAAGGGATCCCCGGGACAGCCTACGAGCAGTACTTC
TRBD2	TRBV9	few	TRBJ2-2	CASSGLAGKISNTGELFF	TGTGCCAGCAGCGGTTTAGCGGGAAAAATCTCGAACACCGGGGAGCTGTTTTTT
TRBD2	TRBV20-1	-	TRBJ2-3	CSARVLRILAGAGTDTQYF	TGCAGTGCTAGAGTCTTGCGGATCCTAGCGGGAGCGGGGACAGATACGCAGTATTTT
-	TRBV4-1	-	TRBJ1-5	CASSQGPGVDDQPQHF	TGCGCCAGCAGCCAAGGCCCAGGGGTCGACGATCAGCCCCAGCATTTT
-	TRBV5-1	-	TRBJ2-1	CASSLNLPRDFLFGEQFF	TGCGCCAGCAGCTTGAATTTGCCCCGGGACTTTCTTTTCGGTGAGCAGTTCTTC
TRBD2	TRBV2	-	TRBJ2-1	CASSLSGSGGNEQFF	TGTGCCAGCAGTCTTAGCGGGAGCGGAGGCAATGAGCAGTTCTTC
-	TRBV29-1	few	TRBJ1-5	CSVVISGGEVQPQHF	TGCAGCGTTGTCATTAGTGGGGGCGAGGTTCAGCCCCAGCATTTT
-	TRBV5-1	few	TRBJ1-2	CASSPHGGSVPDYGYTF	TGCGCCAGCAGCCCCCATGGAGGATCGGTGCCGGACTATGGCTACACCTTC
-	TRBV18	few	TRBJ1-2	CASSPVQGGIYGYTF	TGTGCCAGCTCACCAGTACAGGGCGGTATCTATGGCTACACCTTC
-	TRBV5-1	few	TRBJ2-3	CASSLASMWEGTDTQYF	TGCGCCAGCAGCTTGGCGAGTATGTGGGAGGGCACAGATACGCAGTATTTT
-	TRBV21-1	few	TRBJ1-5	CASSKAAGKVAGQPQHF	TGTGCCAGCAGCAAAGCGGCGGGGAAGGTGGCCGGACAGCCCCAGCATTTT
TRBD1	TRBV5-5	-	TRBJ1-2	CASSLESWDREDYGYTF	TGTGCCAGCAGCTTGGAATCTTGGGACAGGGAAGACTATGGCTACACCTTC
-	TRBV11-2	few	TRBJ2-7	CASTSLARPYEQYF	TGTGCCAGCACCTCTTTGGCCCGTCCCTACGAGCAGTACTTC
-	TRBV4-1	-	TRBJ1-2	CASSQDIRAAYYNYGYTF	TGCGCCAGCAGCCAAGATATAAGGGCAGCTTATTATAACTATGGCTACACCTTC
-	TRBV9	few	TRBJ1-3	CASSVEKKGEDTIYF	TGTGCCAGCAGCGTAGAAAAGAAGGGAGAGGACACCATATATTTT
TRBD1	TRBV15	few	TRBJ2-7	CATSREDRGLSHEQYF	TGTGCCACCAGCAGAGAGGACAGGGGGCTTTCCCACGAGCAGTACTTC
-	TRBV12-3/TRBV12-4	-	TRBJ2-1	CASTETGSYNEQFF	TGTGCCAGCACCGAAACTGGCTCCTACAATGAGCAGTTCTTC
-	TRBV9	-	TRBJ1-1	CASTTGDTEAFF	TGTGCCAGCACGACGGGGGACACTGAAGCTTTCTTT
TRBD1	TRBV3-1	-	TRBJ2-5	CASSQYEGAPSKETQYF	TGTGCCAGCAGCCAATACGAGGGGGCGCCCTCCAAAGAGACCCAGTACTTC
TRBD1	TRBV29-1	few	TRBJ1-2	CSVWDRGKYGYTF	TGCAGCGTGTGGGACAGGGGGAAGTATGGCTACACCTTC
-	TRBV12-3/TRBV12-4	few	TRBJ2-3	CASSLAHSTQYF	TGTGCCAGCAGTTTAGCGCATAGTACGCAGTATTTT
-	TRBV24-1	-	TRBJ2-7	CATSDLYLDRYSYEQYF	TGTGCCACCAGTGATTTGTACCTGGACAGATACTCCTACGAGCAGTACTTC
-	TRBV5-1	-	TRBJ2-7	CASSDRLISYEQYF	TGCGCCAGCTCTGACAGACTTATCTCCTACGAGCAGTACTTC
TRBD2	TRBV3-1	few	TRBJ2-5	CASSFPSLAAKETQYF	TGTGCCAGCAGCTTCCCCTCACTAGCGGCTAAAGAGACCCAGTACTTC
-	TRBV27	few	TRBJ1-2	CASGHGQHYGYTF	TGTGCCAGCGGCCATGGGCAGCACTATGGCTACACCTTC
-	TRBV5-1	few	TRBJ2-5	CASMRGLQETQYF	TGCGCCAGCATGAGGGGTTTACAAGAGACCCAGTACTTC
-	TRBV6-8	once	TRBJ1-1	CASSWDGPIGTDYTEAFF	TGTGCCAGCAGTTGGGACGGCCCGATAGGGACGGATTACACTGAAGCTTTCTTT
-	TRBV5-1	-	TRBJ2-5	CASSLGSTGVETQYF	TGCGCCAGCAGCTTGGGGTCAACGGGTGTCGAGACCCAGTACTTC
-	TRBV5-1	-	TRBJ2-4	CASSLVQLTPGAKNIQYF	TGCGCCAGCAGCTTGGTTCAGCTCACTCCCGGGGCCAAAAACATTCAGTACTTC
-	TRBV3-1	-	TRBJ1-2	CASSLLGGGSYGYTF	TGTGCCAGCAGCCTCCTGGGGGGGGGTTCCTATGGCTACACCTTC
TRBD1	TRBV20-1	-	TRBJ2-7	CSARVPGQLSYEQYF	TGCAGTGCTAGAGTTCCGGGACAGCTATCCTACGAGCAGTACTTC